These T cell receptor beta chains were read from a single sample in a study of T cells in severe cutaneous drug reactions. Each CDR3 protein gets one entry in TCRdb, which reprocessed the multiplex PCR reads and gives no DNA. The repertoire table contains 20,000 to 25,000 distinct CDR3 sequences. The sequenced material came from PBMCs. The receptors come from a human donor with toxic epidermal necrolysis, a severe cutaneous drug reaction. Both conserved end residues are part of each CDR3. Where a row states a size, it is once, few, many or the class of an expanded clone; other rows omit it.

clone_size	v_call	j_call	cdr3_aa
NA	TRBV12-3/TRBV12-4	TRBJ1-3	CASRITNRGTLSGNTIYF
NA	TRBV7-6	TRBJ2-7	CASSPRDRGYEQYF
NA	TRBV19	TRBJ2-2	CASKRTSGGYTGELFF
NA	TRBV11-2	TRBJ2-7	CASSLVRTKAGAMHEQYF
NA	TRBV6-2/TRBV6-3	TRBJ2-7	CASSYAFWQGNEQYF
medium-sized	TRBV2	TRBJ2-5	CASSEALAGQETQYF
NA	TRBV27	TRBJ2-2	CASSLRLAGDTGELFF
NA	TRBV5-1	TRBJ2-1	CASSSLVTYNEQFF
NA	TRBV28	TRBJ1-5	CASSSDSGGIYSNQPQHF
NA	TRBV18	TRBJ2-1	CASSPVAGGTEQFF
NA	TRBV3-1	TRBJ1-2	CASSPGPQGTGYTF
NA	TRBV7-9	TRBJ1-5	CASSREDRGYVQPQHF
NA	TRBV4-1	TRBJ1-1	CASSHPDRVHAEAFF
NA	TRBV7-8	TRBJ2-7	CASSLRQVYEQYF
NA	TRBV27	TRBJ1-1	CASSRTGATEAFF
NA	TRBV19	TRBJ1-5	CASRVRSNQPQHF
medium-sized	TRBV30	TRBJ2-7	CAWSVTSYEQYF
NA	TRBV5-6	TRBJ1-1	CASSSLTVNTEAFF
NA	TRBV25-1	TRBJ2-7	CASGNAYEQYF
medium-sized	TRBV2	TRBJ2-2	CASRDRQGANTGELFF
NA	TRBV28	TRBJ1-1	CASSSQRAAGTEAFF
NA	TRBV27	TRBJ1-5	CASSLTPGQGYQPQHF
NA	TRBV3-1	TRBJ2-3	CASSQEGTSGSVDTQYF
NA	TRBV20-1	TRBJ1-3	CSARVLAGTGNPGGSNTIYF
NA	TRBV20-1	TRBJ2-7	CSAREDRGAYEQYF
NA	TRBV4-1	TRBJ1-5	CASSQDLASNQPQHF